Presented here are 9 T cell receptor beta chains from one specimen sequenced in a study of molecular identifiers for immune sequencing clone quantification. One entry per CDR3 protein, called by TCRdb with MiXCR from the PCR reads. Here the sample spans around 470,000 distinct CDR3 sequences, about a fifth being singletons. The material sequenced was naive CD8+ T cells from blood, with Jurkat cell RNA spiked in. The subset here: FACS-sorted CD8+CD4-CCR7+CD45RA+ naive T cells. The source is a human donor in good health. Some libraries in this study had Jurkat cell RNA spiked in.

Concerning this clonotype itself: The junction differs from germline at one of its ends, possibly a read error. The chain has TRBV6-2 or TRBV6-3 and TRBJ2-5; D is unclear. CDR3 length: 14 amino acids. The V gene's germline CDR1 is MNHEY and CDR2 SVGEGT. CDR3 sequence (DNA): TGTGGCAGCAGTTACATGGTAGCCAAAGAGACCCAGTACTTC. Amino acid sequence: CGSSYMVAKETQYF.

The chain uses TRBV30 and TRBJ2-1; either TRBD1 or TRBD2 may supply D (5 bases each). The CDR3 length is 15 residues. Trimming left V 2 bases short and J 4 bases short, with 15 bases between. CDR1 is GTSNPN, CDR2 SVGIG, per germline (reference sequence). In nucleotides, the CDR3 is TGTGCCTGGAGTCCTCCGGGGCTCACATACAATGAGCAGTTCTTC. Translating gives CAWSPPGLTYNEQFF.

The genes are TRBV12-3 or TRBV12-4 and TRBJ2-7, with D hard to call. The CDR3 is made up of 12 amino acids. Trimming removed 11 bases from V and 0 bases from J, with 11 bases in between. CDR3 residues: CAVGSNSYEQYF. Here the CDR3 DNA reads TGTGCCGTGGGCAGTAACTCCTACGAGCAGTACTTC.

The chain joins TRBV6-5 to TRBJ2-6; D may be TRBD2 (6 bases). V lost 6 bases and J 0 bases, leaving 15 bases between the germline ends. The CDR3 is 17 residues long. The germline gives CDR1 MNHEY, CDR2 SVGAGI. The CDR3 reads CASSRDLIPSGANVLTF. The CDR3 nucleotides are TGTGCCAGCAGCCGGGACTTGATTCCCTCTGGGGCCAACGTCCTGACTTTC.

In this sample, this clonotype turned up many times. This chain uses TRBV5-6 with TRBJ1-5, with D unresolved. Germline values: CDR1 SGHDT, CDR2 YYEEEE. The CDR3 is 14 residues long. Trimming cost V 2 bases and J 5 bases, with 11 bases left between them. Here the CDR3 DNA reads TGTGCCAGCAGCTTCGGAACAGCGCATCAGCCCCAGCATTTT. Translated: CASSFGTAHQPQHF.

The V call is TRBV5-1, the J call TRBJ2-7, with D possibly TRBD2 on 6 matching bases. V was shortened by 0 bases and J by 2 bases, with 12 bases between the two germline ends. The length of the CDR3 is 15 residues. The germline V gene has CDR1 SGHRS and CDR2 YFSETQ. In DNA form, the CDR3 reads TGCGCCAGCAGCTTGGCGGGGGTTCGGCCCTACGAGCAGTACTTC. It specifies CASSLAGVRPYEQYF.

Comment on this clonotype: Given the absence of the conserved phenylalanine or tryptophan at the CDR3 end, a read error is likely. The gene calls are TRBV2 and TRBJ1-1; D is unresolved. In germline, CDR1 is SNHLY, CDR2 FYNNEI. The CDR3 consists of 11 residues. The germline V and J ends were trimmed by 8 bases and 0 bases, with 4 bases remaining between them. This CDR3 is CASRLNTEAFS. The CDR3 nucleotides are TGTGCCAGCCGACTGAACACTGAAGCTTTCTCT.

Concerning this clonotype: No DNA is shown, since the ends of the CDR3 on it are uncertain; the CDR3 is the one TCRdb lists. The CDR3 loop reads CISVPEVNRPKPGSYEQYF. This chain connects TRBV7-5 to TRBJ2-7; TRBD1, the table's D call, was not compared with the DNA. TRBV7-5 is flagged as a pseudogene. The length of the CDR3 is 19 amino acids, counting both ends.

A note on this clonotype: At one end, the junction sequence differs from germline, possibly due to a read error. The chain carries TRBV7-7 and TRBJ2-1, with D uncertain. The CDR3 has 14 amino acids. Germline V lookup: CDR1 SSHAT, CDR2 FNYEAQ (reference sequence). In nucleotides, the CDR3 is TGTGCTAGCAGCTTAGTGGCGTCCCCCGCGGAGCAGTTCTTC. Encoded protein: CASSLVASPAEQFF.